Below, 27 T cell receptor beta chains from the same sample are listed, as sequenced in a study of blood T cell repertoires in COVID-19. This table comes from immunoSEQ multiplex PCR, and its TCRdb copy is limited to in-frame clones, with some not included. The sample lists more than 300,000 clones; more than 70% were seen once. Source material: peripheral blood. All receptors come from a woman aged 45-65 years with acute or convalescent COVID-19.

This chain connects TRBV3-1 (or the pseudogene TRBV3-2) to TRBJ2-2; 7 bases are a match to TRBD1. With 1 base clipped from V and 7 bases from J, the junction kept 15 bases outside the gene matches. Germline values: CDR1 LGHDT, CDR2 YNNKEL (reference sequence). The CDR3 length is 18 residues. The CDR3 bases are TGTGCCAGCAGCCAAGTTTTCGGGAAGACAGGGCTCGGCGGGGAGCTGTTTTTT. This codes for CASSQVFGKTGLGGELFF.

J is TRBJ2-1 and V is TRBV7-3; 9 bases agree with TRBD1. Trimming removed 5 bases from V and 1 base from J; junction bases left unmatched: 6. The CDR3 covers 16 residues. Germline assignment: CDR1 SGHTA and CDR2 FQGTGA. For the CDR3, the DNA is TGTGCCAGCAGCGAATCCGGGACAGGGTCCTACAATGAGCAGTTCTTC. Translating gives CASSESGTGSYNEQFF.

This chain uses TRBV5-1 with TRBJ1-2; D gene uncertain. Trimming cost V 1 base and J 1 base, with 5 bases left between them. This CDR3 contains 13 residues. Per the germline V gene, CDR1 is SGHRS and CDR2 is YFSETQ. This CDR3 is CASSLQDNYGYTF. CDR3 in DNA: TGCGCCAGCAGCTTGCAGGATAACTATGGCTACACCTTC.

This clone appeared a single time. The gene calls are TRBV7-2 and TRBJ2-1; 10 positions match TRBD2. The CDR3 has 15 residues. Trimming cost V 0 bases and J 7 bases; bases outside gene matches: 3. Germline CDR1 and CDR2: SGHTA and FQGNSA. The CDR3 nucleotides read TGTGCCAGCAGCTTAGCGCTAGCGGGAGCAAATGAGCAGTTCTTC. Translated: CASSLALAGANEQFF.

This clone was counted once. The V gene is TRBV6-1, the J gene TRBJ2-5; 12 positions agree with TRBD1. CDR1 and CDR2 (germline): MNHNS, SASEGT. This CDR3 region has 16 residues. The J segment lost 4 bases and the V segment lost 2 bases, leaving 5 bases of the junction unmatched. This CDR3 is CASSERGTGGLETQYF. CDR3 nucleotides: TGTGCCAGCAGTGAAAGGGGGACAGGGGGCTTAGAGACCCAGTACTTC.

The chain joins TRBV15 to TRBJ1-4; D is unresolved. The CDR3 is 15 amino acids. From germline, CDR1 is LNHNV and CDR2 YYDKDF (reference sequence). The V end was cut by 0 bases, the J end by 4 bases, with 9 bases between. CDR3 residues: CATSRDLQLNEKLFF. Written as DNA, the CDR3 is TGTGCCACCAGCAGAGATCTACAGCTTAATGAAAAACTGTTTTTT.

The gene calls are TRBV30 and TRBJ2-1; 7 bases line up with TRBD2. This CDR3 has 12 residues. In germline, CDR1 is GTSNPN, CDR2 SVGIG (reference sequence). Trimming took 3 bases from V and 6 from J; bases not matched to a gene: 2. The CDR3: CAWRGGGNEQFF. The DNA for the CDR3 is TGTGCCTGGAGAGGCGGGGGCAATGAGCAGTTCTTC.

In this sample, this clone turned up once. This chain connects TRBV4-2 to TRBJ2-7; possible D gene TRBD1, 6 bases. Trimming shortened V by 1 base and J by 3 bases, and 10 bases separated the two germline ends. The germline CDR1 and CDR2 sequences are LGHNA and YNFKEQ. CDR3 length: 14 amino acids. DNA for the CDR3: TGTGCCAGCAGCCAAGCATTCAGGGGCTACGAGCAGTACTTC. Its protein product is CASSQAFRGYEQYF.

The chain has TRBV18 and TRBJ2-3, with 10 bases that match TRBD2. The V gene's germline CDR1 is KGHSH and CDR2 LQKENI. The CDR3 runs to 19 residues. V lost 3 bases, J lost 0 bases, and 12 bases stayed unmatched. The CDR3 DNA reads TGTGCCAGCTCACCTTTTTTGGCTAGCGGGGGCCAAAGCACAGATACGCAGTATTTT. It translates to CASSPFLASGGQSTDTQYF.

This clone showed up just once. The CDR3 DNA reads TGTGCCAGCAGTTGGGGACAGGGGTGGTCACCCCTCCACTTT. Translated, it gives CASSWGQGWSPLHF. The gene calls are TRBV5-6 and TRBJ1-6, with 10 bases that match TRBD1. The J segment lost 10 bases and the V segment lost 5 bases, leaving 6 bases of the junction unmatched. Germline V gene sequence: CDR1 SGHDT, CDR2 YYEEEE. The CDR3 runs to 14 residues.

V is TRBV9 and J is TRBJ2-2; 7 bases are shared with TRBD2. The CDR3 is made up of 14 amino acids. CDR1 SGDLS and CDR2 YYNGEE come from the germline V gene. With V trimmed by 4 bases and J by 7 bases, 7 bases remained unmatched. For the CDR3, the DNA is TGTGCCAGCAGCCCCAATGGGGAGGGCGGGGAGCTGTTTTTT. This gives the protein CASSPNGEGGELFF.

The chain carries TRBV5-4 and TRBJ2-7, with D possibly being TRBD1 (9 bases). Between the trimmed V and J ends, which lost 4 bases and 6 bases, there was a span of 20 bases. CDR3 length: 15 amino acids. The V gene's germline CDR1 is SGHNT and CDR2 YYREEE (reference sequence). The CDR3 protein is CASSPAGDRDLEQYF. For the CDR3, the DNA is TGTGCCAGCAGCCCAGCGGGGGACAGGGATCTCGAGCAGTACTTC.

The chain has TRBV24-1 and TRBJ2-1; D is possibly TRBD1 (6 bases). Germline V CDR1 and CDR2: KGHDR, SFDVKD. V was trimmed by 0 bases and J by 0 bases, leaving 8 bases between them. The CDR3 extends over 16 amino acids. The CDR3 sequence is CATSDLQGSSYNEQFF. The CDR3 bases are TGTGCCACCAGTGATTTGCAGGGGTCCTCCTACAATGAGCAGTTCTTC.

The J gene is TRBJ2-1, the V gene TRBV29-1; 9 bases are shared with TRBD1. J gave up 7 bases and V 4 bases, and 5 bases lay outside the gene matches. The CDR3 length is 13 residues. Per germline, CDR1 SQVTM and CDR2 ANQGSEA. The CDR3 nucleotides are TGCAGCGTTGCCCTCGGGACAGGGAATGAGCAGTTCTTC. Its protein is CSVALGTGNEQFF.

The J gene is TRBJ2-5, the V gene TRBV5-1; 13 bases fit TRBD2. The CDR3 contains 15 residues. Germline loops: CDR1 SGHRS, CDR2 YFSETQ. The trim removed 4 bases at V and 5 bases at J, leaving 5 bases unmatched. This CDR3 reads CASSPGLAGAETQYF. In nucleotides, the CDR3 is TGCGCCAGCAGCCCAGGACTAGCGGGGGCGGAGACCCAGTACTTC.

The chain has TRBV2 and TRBJ1-1, with 12 bases aligning to TRBD1. In germline, CDR1 is SNHLY, CDR2 FYNNEI. With V trimmed by 4 bases and J by 7 bases, 4 bases remained unmatched. CDR3 length: 14 residues. The CDR3, as DNA: TGTGCCAGCAGTGGGGACAGGGGGCCTTATGAAGCTTTCTTT. Protein product: CASSGDRGPYEAFF. Supplemented by reference TRBV2 and TRBJ1-1, the full variable domain reads EPEVTQTPSHQVTQMGQEVILRCVPISNHLYFYWYRQILGQKVEFLVSFYNNEISEKSEIFDDQFSVERPDGSNFTLKIRSTKLEDSAMYFCASSGDRGPYEAFFGQGTRLTVV.

This chain links TRBV5-1 with TRBJ2-3; 9 nucleotides line up with TRBD2. The CDR3 totals 17 residues. Germline assignment: CDR1 SGHRS and CDR2 YFSETQ. The junction had 10 bases not matched to a gene; V was cut back by 4 bases and J by 1 base. Here the CDR3 DNA reads TGCGCCAGCAGCAAGACTAGCGGCCAGGTGGGCACAGATACGCAGTATTTT. Translation gives CASSKTSGQVGTDTQYF. The full variable domain, rest sourced from reference TRBV5-1 and TRBJ2-3, is KAGVTQTPRYLIKTRGQQVTLSCSPISGHRSVSWYQQTPGQGLQFLFEYFSETQRNKGNFPGRFSGRQFSNSRSEMNVSTLELGDSALYLCASSKTSGQVGTDTQYFGPGTRLTVL.

The count of this clone is one. V is TRBV4-2 and J is TRBJ1-1; a weak D match, TRBD1 (6 bases). The CDR3 is 17 amino acids. Germline loops: CDR1 LGHNA, CDR2 YNFKEQ. V gave up 4 bases and J gave up 3 bases, with 21 bases separating them. In DNA form, the CDR3 reads TGTGCCAGCAGCCCGGCGGACAGTTCAAGGGCGGACACTGAAGCTTTCTTT. Protein product: CASSPADSSRADTEAFF.

J is TRBJ2-7 and V is TRBV7-2; D possibly corresponds to TRBD1 (5 bases). V lost 8 bases and J lost 1, with 15 bases in between. Germline CDR1 reads SGHTA; CDR2 reads FQGNSA. The CDR3 contains 14 residues. The CDR3 DNA reads TGTGCCAGCCAAAGGGGTAAGGGGTCCTACGAGCAGTACTTC. It codes for CASQRGKGSYEQYF.

This clone came up once. The same CDR3 can be traced to other DNA sequences in this sample. The chain links TRBV24-1 to TRBJ1-1; maybe TRBD1 (5 bases). V shed 4 bases and J shed 4 bases, with 9 bases lying between them. CDR3 size: 13 residues. Germline V gene sequence: CDR1 KGHDR, CDR2 SFDVKD. The chain's CDR3 is CATSEGGGTEAFF. The CDR3 DNA sequence: TGTGCCACCAGTGAGGGGGGGGGCACTGAAGCTTTCTTT.

In nucleotides, the CDR3 is TGTGCCAGCAGTGCACCGGGACAGCCATACGAGCAGTACTTC. Residues: CASSAPGQPYEQYF. The rearrangement links TRBV5-5 to TRBJ2-7, with TRBD1 matching over 7 bases. Germline assignment: CDR1 SGHKS and CDR2 YYEKEE (reference sequence). V was clipped by 5 bases and J by 4 bases; unmatched bases: 9. The CDR3 consists of 14 residues. The whole variable domain, filled in from reference TRBV5-5 and TRBJ2-7, reads DAGVTQSPTHLIKTRGQQVTLRCSPISGHKSVSWYQQVLGQGPQFIFQYYEKEERGRGNFPDRFSARQFPNYSSELNVNALLLGDSALYLCASSAPGQPYEQYFGPGTRLTVT.

The chain links TRBV7-9 to TRBJ2-1; 7 bases fit TRBD2. This CDR3 is built from 15 residues. Germline assignment: CDR1 SEHNR and CDR2 FQNEAQ (reference sequence). J lost 5 bases, V lost 3 bases, and 7 bases had no gene match. The CDR3 sequence is CASSLFSGANNEQFF. Here the CDR3 DNA reads TGTGCCAGCAGCTTGTTCAGCGGGGCCAACAATGAGCAGTTCTTC.

The chain employs TRBV7-9 and TRBJ2-3, with 8 bases lining up with TRBD1. CDR3 size: 16 residues. The ends lost 3 bases at V and 2 bases at J; junction bases unmatched: 7. Germline-derived CDR1 and CDR2 are SEHNR and FQNEAQ (reference sequence). CDR3 amino acids: CASSLGRGQDTDTQYF. The DNA for the CDR3 is TGTGCCAGCAGCTTGGGCAGGGGGCAGGACACAGATACGCAGTATTTT.

This chain connects TRBV7-9 to TRBJ2-1; the D gene is possibly TRBD1 (6 bases). The V and J ends lost 5 bases and 8 bases respectively, with 16 bases between them. Per the germline V gene, CDR1 is SEHNR and CDR2 is FQNEAQ (reference sequence). This CDR3 region has 14 residues. In DNA, the CDR3 is TGTGCCAGCAGCCCCTACAGGGAGTCCCATGAGCAGTTCTTC. This encodes CASSPYRESHEQFF. Variable domain in full (rest from reference TRBV7-9 and TRBJ2-1): DTGVSQNPRHKITKRGQNVTFRCDPISEHNRLYWYRQTLGQGPEFLTYFQNEAQLEKSRLLSDRFSAERPKGSFSTLEIQRTEQGDSAMYLCASSPYRESHEQFFGPGTRLTVL.

The genes are TRBV3-1 (or the pseudogene TRBV3-2) and TRBJ2-7; D not resolved. The germline gives CDR1 LGHDT, CDR2 YNNKEL (reference sequence). There are 14 residues in the CDR3. V was cut by 5 bases and J by 2 bases, with 13 bases left in between. CDR3 DNA: TGTGCCAGCAGCTTACACGCAAGTCCCTACGAGCAGTACTTC. Its protein is CASSLHASPYEQYF.

The rearrangement joins TRBV10-3 to TRBJ1-2; no reliable D call. The CDR3 is made up of 13 amino acids. V was trimmed by 3 bases and J by 6 bases, leaving 11 bases between them. Germline values: CDR1 ENHRY, CDR2 SYGVKD. The CDR3 sequence: CAISDRENHGYTF. The CDR3 bases are TGTGCCATCAGTGACCGGGAAAACCATGGCTACACCTTC.

The rearrangement joins TRBV6-2 or TRBV6-3 to TRBJ2-3, with D possibly matching TRBD1 (6 bases). From germline, CDR1 is MNHEY and CDR2 SVGEGT. Trimming took 4 bases from V and 10 from J, leaving 12 bases between them. There are 12 residues in the CDR3. CDR3 bases: TGTGCCAGCAGTTTTAGGGGGAGTGCGCAGTATTTT. It is translated as CASSFRGSAQYF.